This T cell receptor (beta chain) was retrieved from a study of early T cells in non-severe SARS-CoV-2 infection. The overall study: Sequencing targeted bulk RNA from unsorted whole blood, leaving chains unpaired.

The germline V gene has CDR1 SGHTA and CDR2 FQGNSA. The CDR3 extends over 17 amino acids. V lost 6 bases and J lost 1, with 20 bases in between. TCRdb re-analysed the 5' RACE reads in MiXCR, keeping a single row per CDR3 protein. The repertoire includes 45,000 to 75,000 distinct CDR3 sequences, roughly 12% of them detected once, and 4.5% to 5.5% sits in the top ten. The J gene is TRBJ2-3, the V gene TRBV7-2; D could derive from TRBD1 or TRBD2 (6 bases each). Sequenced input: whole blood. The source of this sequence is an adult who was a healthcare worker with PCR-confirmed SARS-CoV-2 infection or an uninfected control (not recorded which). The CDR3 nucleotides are TGTGCCAGCAGTCCTTTATACGGGGGCATGGGCACAGATACGCAGTATTTT. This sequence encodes CASSPLYGGMGTDTQYF.